These T cell receptor beta chains were read from a single sample in a study of early T cells in non-severe SARS-CoV-2 infection. MiXCR, run by TCRdb on the 5' RACE reads, gives a single entry per CDR3 protein. Here the sample spans approximately 110,000 distinct CDR3 sequences, 15% being singletons. Source material: whole blood. The source is an adult who was a healthcare worker with PCR-confirmed SARS-CoV-2 infection or an uninfected control (not recorded which). CDR3s include the opening cysteine and the closing phenylalanine or tryptophan. The D gene is left open where the match is weak. Clone size is given for some rows only: seen once, a few or many times, or a class if the clone is expanded.

j_call: TRBJ1-3; clone_size: NA; d_call: NA; v_call: TRBV10-3; cdr3_aa: CAISANSLGERGNTIYF; cdr3_nt: TGTGCCATCAGTGCGAATTCCTTGGGGGAAAGGGGAAACACCATATATTTT
j_call: TRBJ2-7; clone_size: NA; d_call: NA; v_call: TRBV6-2/TRBV6-3; cdr3_aa: CASGGFPNYEQYF; cdr3_nt: TGTGCCAGCGGTGGGTTCCCGAACTACGAGCAGTACTTC
j_call: TRBJ2-7; clone_size: few; d_call: TRBD1; v_call: TRBV5-5; cdr3_aa: CASSPDTRTGGRYEQYF; cdr3_nt: TGTGCCAGCAGCCCCGACACTCGGACAGGGGGGAGGTACGAGCAGTACTTC
j_call: TRBJ1-1; clone_size: NA; d_call: TRBD1; v_call: TRBV3-1; cdr3_aa: CASRTTGGPEAFF; cdr3_nt: TGTGCCAGCAGGACGACAGGGGGCCCTGAAGCTTTCTTT
j_call: TRBJ2-7; clone_size: NA; d_call: TRBD1; v_call: TRBV5-8; cdr3_aa: CASSFHPRTGVVEQYF; cdr3_nt: TGTGCCAGCAGCTTCCACCCGAGGACAGGGGTTGTCGAGCAGTACTTC
j_call: TRBJ2-7; clone_size: few; d_call: NA; v_call: TRBV5-1; cdr3_aa: CASRADYEQYF; cdr3_nt: TGCGCCAGCAGAGCAGACTACGAGCAGTACTTC
j_call: TRBJ2-5; clone_size: NA; d_call: TRBD1; v_call: TRBV15; cdr3_aa: CATSRDLEGAQETQYF; cdr3_nt: TGTGCCACCAGCAGAGATTTAGAGGGGGCCCAAGAGACCCAGTACTTC
j_call: TRBJ2-1; clone_size: once; d_call: NA; v_call: TRBV29-1; cdr3_aa: CSVEGRRGEGLFNEQFF; cdr3_nt: TGCAGCGTTGAAGGAAGGAGAGGGGAAGGTCTATTCAATGAGCAGTTCTTC
j_call: TRBJ2-2; clone_size: many; d_call: NA; v_call: TRBV6-6; cdr3_aa: CASSEGRTGTGELFF; cdr3_nt: TGTGCCAGCAGCGAAGGACGGACTGGGACCGGGGAGCTGTTTTTT
j_call: TRBJ1-1; clone_size: many; d_call: NA; v_call: TRBV7-2; cdr3_aa: CASSYRVNTEAFF; cdr3_nt: TGTGCCAGCAGCTACAGGGTGAACACTGAAGCTTTCTTT
j_call: TRBJ1-5; clone_size: NA; d_call: NA; v_call: TRBV11-1; cdr3_aa: CASSLGVNQPQHF; cdr3_nt: TGTGCCAGCAGCTTAGGAGTAAATCAGCCCCAGCATTTT
j_call: TRBJ1-5; clone_size: few; d_call: NA; v_call: TRBV5-1; cdr3_aa: CASSLGGHSNQPQHF; cdr3_nt: TGCGCCAGCAGCCTCGGCGGACATAGCAATCAGCCCCAGCATTTT
j_call: TRBJ1-1; clone_size: few; d_call: NA; v_call: TRBV4-1; cdr3_aa: CASSPKDRNMNTEAFF; cdr3_nt: TGCGCCAGCAGCCCAAAAGATCGGAACATGAACACTGAAGCTTTCTTT
j_call: TRBJ1-1; clone_size: NA; d_call: NA; v_call: TRBV29-1; cdr3_aa: CSYKNRNTEAFF; cdr3_nt: TGCAGCTATAAAAACAGGAACACTGAAGCTTTCTTT
j_call: TRBJ2-7; clone_size: many; d_call: NA; v_call: TRBV3-1; cdr3_aa: CASSLGGSGGGEQYF; cdr3_nt: TGTGCCAGCAGCCTCGGCGGGTCCGGGGGCGGCGAGCAGTACTTC
j_call: TRBJ1-4; clone_size: NA; d_call: TRBD1; v_call: TRBV4-1; cdr3_aa: CASSPIQGAGKLFF; cdr3_nt: TGCGCCAGCAGCCCCATTCAGGGGGCGGGGAAACTGTTTTTT
j_call: TRBJ2-3; clone_size: NA; d_call: NA; v_call: TRBV3-1; cdr3_aa: CASSLTGDTQYF; cdr3_nt: TGTGCCAGCAGCCTAACTGGGGATACGCAGTATTTT
j_call: TRBJ2-2; clone_size: NA; d_call: TRBD2; v_call: TRBV10-1; cdr3_aa: CASSGTRVGELFF; cdr3_nt: TGCGCCAGCAGTGGGACTAGAGTCGGGGAGCTGTTTTTT
j_call: TRBJ2-1; clone_size: few; d_call: NA; v_call: TRBV7-8; cdr3_aa: CASSVALRAGSNEQFF; cdr3_nt: TGTGCCAGCAGCGTAGCCCTTAGGGCAGGGTCCAATGAGCAGTTCTTC
j_call: TRBJ2-7; clone_size: few; d_call: NA; v_call: TRBV3-1; cdr3_aa: CASSSGSLYEQYF; cdr3_nt: TGTGCCAGCAGCTCCGGCTCGCTCTACGAGCAGTACTTC
j_call: TRBJ2-3; clone_size: NA; d_call: NA; v_call: TRBV3-1; cdr3_aa: CASSQGRRDTQYF; cdr3_nt: TGTGCCAGCAGCCAAGGCCGTAGAGATACGCAGTATTTT
j_call: TRBJ2-4; clone_size: few; d_call: TRBD2; v_call: TRBV7-2; cdr3_aa: CASAGGATKNIQYF; cdr3_nt: TGTGCCAGTGCGGGGGGCGCGACCAAAAACATTCAGTACTTC
j_call: TRBJ2-2; clone_size: NA; d_call: TRBD1; v_call: TRBV6-5; cdr3_aa: CASSYSGGAGTGELFF; cdr3_nt: TGTGCCAGCAGTTACTCAGGGGGCGCAGGCACCGGGGAGCTGTTTTTT
j_call: TRBJ2-6; clone_size: many; d_call: NA; v_call: TRBV5-4; cdr3_aa: CASKRLEQGNSGANVLTF; cdr3_nt: TGTGCCAGCAAAAGGTTGGAACAGGGAAATTCCGGGGCCAACGTCCTGACTTTC
j_call: TRBJ1-6; clone_size: NA; d_call: NA; v_call: TRBV12-3/TRBV12-4; cdr3_aa: CASSLSGGNSPLHF; cdr3_nt: TGTGCCAGCAGTTTATCTGGGGGGAATTCACCCCTCCACTTT
j_call: TRBJ2-2; clone_size: NA; d_call: NA; v_call: TRBV5-1; cdr3_aa: CASSKNRDTGELFF; cdr3_nt: TGCGCCAGCAGCAAGAACAGGGACACCGGGGAGCTGTTTTTT
j_call: TRBJ2-3; clone_size: few; d_call: NA; v_call: TRBV5-1; cdr3_aa: CASSLNEQGFTDTQYF; cdr3_nt: TGCGCCAGCAGCTTAAATGAACAGGGCTTCACAGATACGCAGTATTTT
j_call: TRBJ1-6; clone_size: NA; d_call: TRBD1; v_call: TRBV12-3/TRBV12-4; cdr3_aa: CASRLTGTGKNSPLHF; cdr3_nt: TGTGCCAGCAGACTTACCGGGACAGGGAAAAATTCACCCCTCCACTTT
j_call: TRBJ1-3; clone_size: many; d_call: NA; v_call: TRBV6-6; cdr3_aa: CASSTRFGDTIYF; cdr3_nt: TGTGCCAGCAGTACTAGATTCGGGGACACCATATATTTT
j_call: TRBJ2-7; clone_size: NA; d_call: NA; v_call: TRBV29-1; cdr3_aa: CSVAYTYEQYF; cdr3_nt: TGCAGCGTTGCTTATACCTACGAGCAGTACTTC
j_call: TRBJ2-7; clone_size: many; d_call: TRBD2; v_call: TRBV4-2; cdr3_aa: CASSQDPAGAFSYEQYF; cdr3_nt: TGTGCCAGCAGCCAAGACCCAGCGGGGGCGTTTTCTTACGAGCAGTACTTC
j_call: TRBJ1-4; clone_size: NA; d_call: NA; v_call: TRBV12-3/TRBV12-4; cdr3_aa: CASRSSGGVEKLFF; cdr3_nt: TGTGCCAGCAGGTCTTCGGGGGGTGTTGAAAAACTGTTTTTT
j_call: TRBJ2-3; clone_size: NA; d_call: NA; v_call: TRBV2; cdr3_aa: CASSEGPGTSTDTQYF; cdr3_nt: TGTGCCAGCAGTGAAGGTCCAGGAACTAGCACAGATACGCAGTATTTT
j_call: TRBJ2-3; clone_size: NA; d_call: NA; v_call: TRBV12-3/TRBV12-4; cdr3_aa: CASRGGPDTQYF; cdr3_nt: TGTGCCAGCAGAGGGGGGCCCGATACGCAGTATTTT